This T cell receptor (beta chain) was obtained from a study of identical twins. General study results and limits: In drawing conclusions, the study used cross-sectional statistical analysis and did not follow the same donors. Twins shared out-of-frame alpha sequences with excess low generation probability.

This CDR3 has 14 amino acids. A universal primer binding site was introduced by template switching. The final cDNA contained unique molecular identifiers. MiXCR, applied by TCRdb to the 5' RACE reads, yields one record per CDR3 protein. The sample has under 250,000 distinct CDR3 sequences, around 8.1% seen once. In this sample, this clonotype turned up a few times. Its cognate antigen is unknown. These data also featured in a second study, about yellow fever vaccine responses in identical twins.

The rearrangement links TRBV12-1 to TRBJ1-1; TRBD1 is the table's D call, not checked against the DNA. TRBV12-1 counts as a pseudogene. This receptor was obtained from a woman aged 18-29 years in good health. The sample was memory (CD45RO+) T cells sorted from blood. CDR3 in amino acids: CASSFGSGGTEAFF. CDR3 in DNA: TGTGCCAGCAGCTTTGGATCAGGGGGAACTGAAGCTTTCTTT.